This T cell receptor beta chain was found in a study of cytomegalovirus exposure and HLA in healthy donors. The wider study: The platform used for the approximately 130 validation repertoires matched that of the 650 to 750 first-cohort repertoires, a later analysis reported.

A remark on this clone: Its cognate antigen is unknown.

Sequencing used immunoSEQ multiplex PCR; TCRdb keeps in-frame clones, though not all of them. The data hold about 76,000 clones, with around 95% observed a single time. Trimming removed 5 bases at V and 7 bases at J, with 12 bases between. Looked up from germline, CDR1 is MGHRA and CDR2 is YSYEKL. This CDR3 has 14 amino acids. Study-level points and caveats: The classifier, whose performance was assessed in both the original and validation cohorts, reportedly diagnosed cytomegalovirus status with high specificity and sensitivity. Many donors shared some public TCRs, even though most TCR sequences were rare. Within the 120 or so validation repertoires, first-cohort TCR clusters tended to co-occur, according to a later analysis.

The V and J genes are TRBV4-1 and TRBJ1-6; D is perhaps TRBD1 (6 bases). This clonotype was obtained from a woman between 18 and 29 years old in good health and CMV-seronegative. The source material was PBMCs. The CDR3 loop is CASSSGQRNSPLHF. The CDR3 DNA follows: TGCGCCAGCAGCTCCGGACAGCGGAATTCACCCCTCCACTTT.